This is a list of T cell receptor beta chains from one sample in a study of cytomegalovirus exposure and HLA in healthy donors. Here immunoSEQ multiplex PCR was the method, and the copy in TCRdb shows in-frame clones only, minus some. The sample includes about 180,000 clones, around 80% of them seen just once. Sequenced: PBMCs. All receptors derive from a woman under 40 in good health and CMV-seropositive. Both conserved end residues are part of each CDR3. The D gene is left open where the match is weak. Expanded clones are given a class, and other clones once, few, many or no size at all.

>few|TRBJ2-5|-|TRBV28
CASKETGSQETQYF
TGTGCCAGCAAGGAGACCGGCTCCCAAGAGACCCAGTACTTC
>-|TRBJ2-1|TRBD2|TRBV4-3
CASSLQRRAGGPEQFF
TGCGCCAGCAGCCTTCAACGGCGAGCGGGGGGACCTGAGCAGTTCTTC
>-|TRBJ2-1|TRBD2|TRBV2
CASDYREGLANSNEQFF
TGTGCCAGTGACTACCGAGAGGGACTAGCGAACTCAAATGAGCAGTTCTTC
>-|TRBJ1-1|-|TRBV19
CTSGIRAGRTEAFF
TGTACCAGTGGTATCAGGGCAGGGAGGACTGAAGCTTTCTTT
>-|TRBJ2-5|TRBD1|TRBV10-3
CAITPGQGGSETQYF
TGTGCCATCACCCCGGGACAGGGGGGCAGCGAGACCCAGTACTTC
>-|TRBJ1-2|-|TRBV5-1
CASSSTGGNYGYTF
TGCGCCAGCAGCTCTACGGGGGGAAACTATGGCTACACCTTC
>-|TRBJ2-7|TRBD1|TRBV4-2
CASSQADRGIYEQYF
TGTGCCAGCAGCCAAGCGGACAGGGGGATCTACGAGCAGTACTTC
>-|TRBJ2-5|-|TRBV7-2
CASSLPVQETQYF
TGTGCCAGCAGCTTACCGGTGCAAGAGACCCAGTACTTC
>-|TRBJ2-5|-|TRBV7-2
CASSAERAGSETQYF
TGTGCCAGCAGCGCGGAGAGGGCTGGGTCGGAGACCCAGTACTTC
>few|TRBJ1-6|-|TRBV10-2
CASSDSRDSPLHF
TGCGCCAGCAGTGATTCTCGGGATTCACCCCTCCACTTT
>-|TRBJ2-7|-|TRBV5-1
CASSLGLSSSYEQYF
TGCGCCAGCAGCTTGGGCCTCTCGAGCTCCTACGAGCAGTACTTC
>-|TRBJ2-3|TRBD2|TRBV19
CASRPAGGPADTQYF
TGTGCCAGTAGGCCAGCGGGGGGGCCGGCAGATACGCAGTATTTT
>-|TRBJ1-5|-|TRBV16
CASSQSKGKPQHF
TGTGCCAGCAGCCAATCTAAGGGGAAACCCCAGCATTTT
>-|TRBJ2-5|-|TRBV9
CASSPRMMGEETQYF
TGTGCCAGCAGCCCCCGTATGATGGGCGAAGAGACCCAGTACTTC
>once|TRBJ2-7|-|TRBV7-6
CASSSGDGYHEQYF
TGTGCCAGCAGCTCGGGAGACGGCTACCACGAGCAGTACTTC
>-|TRBJ2-1|-|TRBV5-1
CASSLAGGREQFF
TGCGCCAGCAGCTTGGCAGGAGGGAGGGAGCAGTTCTTC
>-|TRBJ1-4|-|TRBV4-1
CASTESGGAGEKLFF
TGCGCCAGCACTGAAAGTGGGGGGGCGGGGGAAAAACTGTTTTTT
>few|TRBJ2-3|TRBD2|TRBV6-1
CASKGGGTDTQYF
TGTGCCAGCAAGGGCGGGGGGACAGATACGCAGTATTTT
>-|TRBJ1-5|-|TRBV7-2
CASSSTGGDQPQHF
TGTGCCAGCAGCTCGACGGGGGGGGATCAGCCCCAGCATTTT
>-|TRBJ2-5|-|TRBV7-9
CASSPLATQYF
TGTGCCAGCAGCCCGCTAGCGACCCAGTACTTC
>-|TRBJ1-2|TRBD1|TRBV28
CASSKGGAGSGYTF
TGTGCCAGCAGTAAAGGGGGCGCGGGGTCGGGCTACACCTTC
>once|TRBJ2-3|-|TRBV4-2
CASSRPLEAWADTQYF
TGTGCCAGCAGCCGCCCCCTAGAAGCTTGGGCAGATACGCAGTATTTT
>-|TRBJ2-5|-|TRBV7-2
CASSLGLVQETQYF
TGTGCCAGCAGCTTAGGGCTAGTGCAAGAGACCCAGTACTTC
>-|TRBJ1-2|-|TRBV10-3
CAIGEGSYGYTF
TGTGCCATCGGGGAGGGTAGCTATGGCTACACCTTC
>-|TRBJ1-5|TRBD1|TRBV2
CASSEGRGANQPQHF
TGTGCCAGCAGTGAAGGCAGGGGGGCCAATCAGCCCCAGCATTTT
>-|TRBJ1-5|-|TRBV30
CAWNLKGDNQPQHF
TGTGCCTGGAACCTCAAGGGGGACAATCAGCCCCAGCATTTT
>-|TRBJ2-5|TRBD2|TRBV28
CASSSQRGGQETQYF
TGTGCCAGCAGTTCCCAGCGGGGGGGCCAAGAGACCCAGTACTTC
>few|TRBJ2-5|TRBD2|TRBV5-6
CASSLAFSGGAWETQYF
TGTGCCAGCAGCTTGGCCTTTAGCGGGGGGGCCTGGGAGACCCAGTACTTC
>-|TRBJ1-5|TRBD1|TRBV6-6
CASSYEGASQPQHF
TGTGCCAGCAGTTACGAGGGGGCCAGTCAGCCCCAGCATTTT
>-|TRBJ2-1|-|TRBV4-3
CASSQLSGGNNEQFF
TGCGCCAGCAGCCAGTTGTCTGGGGGGAACAATGAGCAGTTCTTC
>once|TRBJ1-4|-|TRBV5-4
CASSSKRSRESNEKLFF
TGTGCCAGCAGCTCCAAGAGGAGTAGGGAGAGTAATGAAAAACTGTTTTTT
>-|TRBJ1-5|-|TRBV2
CASRTTGIQPQHF
TGTGCCAGCAGAACTACAGGAATTCAGCCCCAGCATTTT
>-|TRBJ2-3|-|TRBV10-3
CAISESSRLPDTQYF
TGTGCCATCAGTGAGTCGAGCCGCCTCCCAGATACGCAGTATTTT
>-|TRBJ2-7|TRBD1|TRBV15
CATSIRQGYVEQYF
TGTGCCACCAGCATCAGACAGGGGTATGTAGAGCAGTACTTC
>-|TRBJ2-1|TRBD1|TRBV30
CAWMHPGGTYNEQFF
TGTGCCTGGATGCATCCAGGGGGCACCTACAATGAGCAGTTCTTC
>once|TRBJ2-1|TRBD1|TRBV5-1
CASSSGQGDYNEQFF
TGCGCCAGCAGCTCCGGACAGGGGGACTACAATGAGCAGTTCTTC
>once|TRBJ1-2|-|TRBV4-2
CASSQAGGNYVYAF
TGTGCCAGCAGCCAAGCGGGCGGGAACTATGTCTACGCCTTC
>-|TRBJ2-7|TRBD2|TRBV5-1
CASSFLAGGPNEQYF
TGCGCCAGCAGCTTCCTAGCGGGGGGGCCTAACGAGCAGTACTTC
>few|TRBJ2-5|TRBD1|TRBV28
CASSNSGGLQGSQYF
TGTGCCAGCAGTAACAGCGGCGGGCTACAGGGGTCCCAGTACTTC
>once|TRBJ2-1|TRBD2|TRBV4-1
CASSQDRSGGGLGSYNEQFF
TGCGCCAGCAGCCAAGATCGTAGCGGGGGGGGCCTCGGATCCTACAATGAGCAGTTCTTC
>-|TRBJ1-3|-|TRBV28
CASGLSSGNTIYF
TGTGCCAGCGGGCTGAGCTCTGGAAACACCATATATTTT
>-|TRBJ2-7|-|TRBV5-6
CASSFETGGYEQYF
TGTGCCAGCAGCTTTGAGACAGGTGGCTACGAGCAGTACTTC
>-|TRBJ2-5|TRBD2|TRBV5-1
CASSLTRRGAQETQYF
TGCGCCAGCAGCTTGACTAGGCGGGGGGCCCAAGAGACCCAGTACTTC
>-|TRBJ1-5|-|TRBV28
CASSLYALAGRISGNQPQHF
TGTGCCAGCAGTTTATACGCCCTTGCAGGGAGGATTAGTGGCAATCAGCCCCAGCATTTT
>few|TRBJ1-6|-|TRBV29-1
CSVTTGSNSPLHF
TGCAGCGTTACAACAGGGTCTAATTCACCCCTCCACTTT